Below are 18 T cell receptor beta chains sequenced from a single sample in a study of control samples from healthy donors and cancer patients. Repertoires were generated with immunoSEQ multiplex PCR, while TCRdb's copy carries only in-frame clones and drops some. The data hold 60,000 to 75,000 clones, with roughly nine tenths observed a single time. The specimen sequenced was PBMCs. The receptors shown here come from a man aged 60 to 69 with colorectal cancer.

V usage is TRBV28 and J usage is TRBJ1-2; 7 bases align to TRBD1. V was clipped by 11 bases and J by 1 base; unmatched bases: 10. Germline V lookup: CDR1 MDHEN, CDR2 SYDVKM. The CDR3 runs to 14 residues. The CDR3 region is CAVLRGQYNYGYTF. CDR3 coding DNA: TGTGCCGTTCTTAGGGGGCAGTATAACTATGGCTACACCTTC.

The chain combines TRBV6-4 with TRBJ2-7; 7 bases line up with TRBD1. With V trimmed by 7 bases and J by 3 bases, 12 bases remained unmatched. The CDR3 length is 15 residues. The germline gives CDR1 MRHNA, CDR2 SNTAGT. The CDR3 sequence is CASTRDSWPFYEQYF. The CDR3 region has the DNA TGTGCCAGCACGAGGGACAGCTGGCCCTTCTACGAGCAGTACTTC.

The V gene is TRBV28, the J gene TRBJ1-3; the D is unclear. From germline, CDR1 is MDHEN and CDR2 SYDVKM. There are 16 residues in the CDR3. Trimming took off 5 bases at V and 0 bases at J, with 14 bases between the two ends. CDR3 DNA sequence: TGTGCCAGCAGTCCACCGGAGGCGTTCTCTGGAAACACCATATATTTT. Translating it yields CASSPPEAFSGNTIYF.

The chain employs TRBV28 and TRBJ1-3; D gene ambiguous. The germline V gene encodes CDR1 MDHEN and CDR2 SYDVKM. Between the trimmed V and J ends, which lost 1 base and 0 bases, there was a span of 4 bases. The CDR3 is 14 residues long. CDR3 sequence (DNA): TGTGCCAGCAGTTTATCGTACTCTGGAAACACCATATATTTT. It specifies CASSLSYSGNTIYF.

This chain links TRBV7-9 with TRBJ2-7, with D perhaps TRBD1 (6 bases). This CDR3 is 13 amino acids long. Trimming shortened V by 5 bases and J by 3 bases, and 11 bases separated the two germline ends. Looked up from germline, CDR1 is SEHNR and CDR2 is FQNEAQ (reference sequence). As DNA, the CDR3 is TGTGCCAGCAGCCCTGGACAGAACTACGAGCAGTACTTC. It encodes CASSPGQNYEQYF.

The chain is built from TRBV9 and TRBJ2-2, with no clear D. CDR3 size: 13 residues. Germline V lookup: CDR1 SGDLS, CDR2 YYNGEE. V lost 3 bases, J lost 7 bases, and 10 bases lay in between. The DNA for the CDR3 is TGTGCCAGCAGCGGAAGAACAAGCGGGGAGCTGTTTTTT. Protein sequence: CASSGRTSGELFF.

The chain joins TRBV7-9 to TRBJ1-6; tentative D call: TRBD1 (5 bases). Germline V gene data show CDR1 as SEHNR and CDR2 as FQNEAQ (reference sequence). The V gene lost 5 bases and the J gene lost 8 bases, with 13 bases spanning the gap. This CDR3 region has 14 residues. CDR3 nucleotide sequence: TGTGCCAGCAGCCCCCGGGACCCTTATTCACCCCTCCACTTT. Translated, it gives CASSPRDPYSPLHF.

The rearrangement links TRBV11-3 to TRBJ2-1; no firm D call. This CDR3 spans 13 amino acids. CDR1 and CDR2 from the germline V gene are SGHNT and YENEEA. V lost 1 base and J 5 bases, leaving 6 bases between the germline ends. The CDR3 coding sequence is TGTGCCAGCAGCTTAGGGCGGAACAATGAGCAGTTCTTC. Translating it yields CASSLGRNNEQFF.

This sequence joins TRBV5-6 and TRBJ1-1; 8 positions agree with TRBD1. Losses at the gene ends were 1 base for V and 1 base for J; bases not matched to a gene: 12. This CDR3 region has 18 residues. Per germline, CDR1 SGHDT and CDR2 YYEEEE. The CDR3 loop is CASSLRGGAGGQNTEAFF. CDR3 in DNA: TGTGCCAGCAGCTTGAGGGGGGGGGCAGGGGGCCAGAACACTGAAGCTTTCTTT.

The chain combines TRBV5-1 with TRBJ2-7, with D maybe TRBD2 (5 bases). The length of the CDR3 is 13 residues. Germline values: CDR1 SGHRS, CDR2 YFSETQ. Trimming took 4 bases from V and 3 from J, leaving 11 bases between them. The CDR3 reads CASSLTGNYEQYF. The CDR3 DNA reads as TGCGCCAGCAGCCTGACCGGGAACTACGAGCAGTACTTC.

As for this clone: The junction and the germline gene differ at one end; a read error may be behind it. The chain uses TRBV28 and TRBJ1-5; possible D gene TRBD1, 5 bases. The CDR3 loop spans 17 amino acids. The germline V gene has CDR1 MDHEN and CDR2 SYDVKM. The CDR3: CASSVWPGGTSNQPQHF. The CDR3 region has the DNA TGTGCCAGCAGTGTATGGCCCGGGGGGACCAGCAATCAGCCCCAGCATTTT.

The chain has TRBV7-2 and TRBJ1-2; a weak D match, TRBD1 (5 bases). The CDR3 length is 13 residues. Germline lookup yields CDR1 SGHTA and CDR2 FQGNSA. Trimming shortened V by 3 bases and J by 5 bases, and 10 bases separated the two germline ends. The DNA for the CDR3 is TGTGCCAGCAGCTTCCGGGACGGGTATGGCTACACCTTC. Translation: CASSFRDGYGYTF.

V is TRBV10-2 and J is TRBJ2-1; 7 positions agree with TRBD2. Germline trimming cut 7 bases from V and 3 bases from J; bases unmatched to any gene: 3. Germline CDR1 and CDR2: WSHSY and SAAADI. CDR3 length: 13 amino acids. DNA of the CDR3: TGCGCCAGCACCCGGGACTACTACAATGAGCAGTTCTTC. This translates into CASTRDYYNEQFF.

The rearrangement joins TRBV6-6 to TRBJ1-3; D may be TRBD1 (5 bases). Trimming cost V 7 bases and J 4 bases, with 17 bases left between them. The CDR3 sequence is 15 residues long. Germline CDR1 MNHNY, CDR2 SVGAGI (reference sequence). CDR3 sequence reads: CASTTPGYSGNTIYF. The CDR3, as DNA: TGTGCCAGCACTACCCCAGGGTACTCCGGAAACACCATATATTTT.

The V gene is TRBV4-1, the J gene TRBJ2-3; D is unclear. The CDR3 covers 13 residues. Germline V gene lookup returns CDR1 MGHRA and CDR2 YSYEKL. Deletions cut 4 bases from V and 2 bases from J, with 7 bases between. The CDR3 spells CASSPGYTDTQYF. The CDR3 DNA reads as TGCGCCAGCAGCCCCGGGTACACAGATACGCAGTATTTT.

CDR3 sequence: CATSDLSSLLWGEQFF. DNA for the CDR3: TGTGCCACCAGTGATTTGAGTTCGTTATTGTGGGGTGAGCAGTTCTTC. The chain is built from TRBV24-1 and TRBJ2-1; no reliable D call. The V gene lost 0 bases and the J gene lost 9 bases, with 17 bases spanning the gap. The germline V gene encodes CDR1 KGHDR and CDR2 SFDVKD. The CDR3 is made up of 16 amino acids.

V and J are TRBV9 and TRBJ1-2; D gene ambiguous. The CDR3 length is 15 residues. Trimming stripped 0 bases from V and 0 bases from J, with 9 bases between. Germline V gene lookup returns CDR1 SGDLS and CDR2 YYNGEE. This chain's CDR3 is CASSVDPQANYGYTF. DNA for the CDR3: TGTGCCAGCAGCGTAGACCCACAAGCTAACTATGGCTACACCTTC.

This clone was recorded a few times. The V call is TRBV7-8, the J call TRBJ1-6; the D is unclear. The germline V gene has CDR1 SGHVS and CDR2 FQNEAQ. The CDR3 has 14 residues. The V and J ends lost 5 bases and 11 bases respectively, with 16 bases between them. For the CDR3, the DNA is TGTGCCAGCAGCCCCTCTACGGGGTGGACACCCCTCCACTTT. The encoded protein is CASSPSTGWTPLHF.